The 32 T cell receptor beta chains listed next were all sequenced from one sample in a study of blood T cells in healthy people across ages. PCR was performed a second time for about 7 to 12 cycles using a sample-barcoded 5' primer and a J-beta primer mix. TCRdb reprocessed the 5' RACE reads via MiXCR and lists one record per CDR3 protein. The sample holds 650,000 to 1,000,000 distinct CDR3 sequences, around 45% seen once. Material: blood. These receptors all stem from an elderly man in good health.

This CDR3 reads CSARGLRGPYNEQFF. The CDR3 coding sequence is TGCAGTGCTAGAGGCCTCAGGGGACCCTACAATGAGCAGTTCTTC. V gene TRBV20-1 combines with J gene TRBJ2-1; a weak D match, TRBD1 (6 bases). V was shortened by 1 base and J by 2 bases, with 12 bases between the two germline ends. CDR3 length: 15 amino acids. Germline V lookup: CDR1 DFQATT, CDR2 SNEGSKA (reference sequence).

In regard to this clonotype: Germline is not matched at one junction end, which may reflect a read error. DNA of the CDR3: TGTGCCGGCAGTCTGGGCTACGAGCAGTACTTC. It specifies CAGSLGYEQYF. The chain employs TRBV6-2 or TRBV6-3 and TRBJ2-7; no clear D gene. CDR1 and CDR2 (germline): MNHEY, SVGEGT. This CDR3 comprises 11 residues.

This clonotype showed up just a few times. This rearrangement joins TRBV7-2 to TRBJ2-5; no clear D gene. V shed 5 bases and J shed 8 bases, with 6 bases lying between them. The CDR3 is 10 residues long. Germline CDR1 is SGHTA and CDR2 is FQGNSA. This CDR3 reads CASSAGTQYF. CDR3 coding DNA: TGTGCCAGCAGCGCCGGTACCCAGTACTTC.

Written as DNA, the CDR3 is TGTGCCAGCAGCTTCAACCGAGGGTCGGATACGCAGTATTTT. Translating it yields CASSFNRGSDTQYF. The rearrangement joins TRBV7-2 to TRBJ2-3, with a possible D match to TRBD2 (5 bases). Trimming took 3 bases from V and 6 from J, leaving 13 bases between them. Germline loops: CDR1 SGHTA, CDR2 FQGNSA. The length of the CDR3 is 14 residues. Drawing the rest from reference TRBV7-2 and TRBJ2-3, the complete variable domain is GAGVSQSPSNKVTEKGKDVELRCDPISGHTALYWYRQSLGQGLEFLIYFQGNSAPDKSGLPSDRFSAERTGGSVSTLTIQRTQQEDSAVYLCASSFNRGSDTQYFGPGTRLTVL.

J is TRBJ1-4 and V is TRBV28; no clear D. Trimming stripped 11 bases from V and 0 bases from J, with 16 bases between. This CDR3 has 15 residues. Germline V gene lookup returns CDR1 MDHEN and CDR2 SYDVKM. Here the CDR3 reads CAGGSIGATNEKLFF. CDR3 nucleotide sequence: TGTGCCGGAGGTTCGATCGGTGCAACTAATGAAAAACTGTTTTTT.

The chain is built from TRBV9 and TRBJ2-1; D unclear. CDR1 and CDR2 from the germline V gene are SGDLS and YYNGEE. This CDR3 region has 16 residues. The ends were cut back, 4 bases at V and 0 bases at J, with 14 bases in the middle. This chain's CDR3 is CASSPPQRVSYNEQFF. The DNA for the CDR3 is TGTGCCAGCAGCCCCCCCCAGCGAGTCTCCTACAATGAGCAGTTCTTC. The full variable domain, with the rest looked up from reference TRBV9 and TRBJ2-1, is DSGVTQTPKHLITATGQRVTLRCSPRSGDLSVYWYQQSLDQGLQFLIQYYNGEERAKGNILERFSAQQFPDLHSELNLSSLELGDSALYFCASSPPQRVSYNEQFFGPGTRLTVL.

This clonotype was recorded a few times. V and J are TRBV25-1 and TRBJ2-5, with 7 nucleotides matching TRBD1. The CDR3 sequence is 15 residues long. V dropped 5 bases and J dropped 5; count of bases not matched to a gene: 11. The germline CDR1 and CDR2 sequences are MGHDK and SYGVNS. CDR3 amino acids: CASSPGWTGRETQYF. The CDR3 bases are TGTGCCAGCAGTCCCGGGTGGACAGGTCGGGAGACCCAGTACTTC. The full variable domain, in which reference TRBV25-1 and TRBJ2-5 provide the parts outside the CDR3, is EADIYQTPRYLVIGTGKKITLECSQTMGHDKMYWYQQDPGMELHLIHYSYGVNSTEKGDLSSESTVSRIRTEHFPLTLESARPSHTSQYLCASSPGWTGRETQYFGPGTRLLVL.

Notes on this clonotype: The junction departs from germline at one end; a sequencing error may be responsible. This chain joins TRBV2 and TRBJ2-7; 8 nucleotides align to TRBD2. Looked up from germline, CDR1 is SNHLY and CDR2 is FYNNEI. CDR3 length: 14 amino acids. CDR3 bases: TGTGCCAGCTCCCAGCGGGAGTACTCCCACGAGCAGTACTTC. Translating gives CASSQREYSHEQYF.

This chain joins TRBV6-1 and TRBJ1-4; D remains unclear. The germline V gene encodes CDR1 MNHNS and CDR2 SASEGT. This CDR3 region has 16 residues. V was cut by 6 bases and J by 12 bases, with 26 bases left in between. The CDR3 DNA reads as TGTGCCAGCAGCACCGAACGGGGAGGAGGCCCTTCCGAACTGTTTTTT. It yields the protein CASSTERGGGPSELFF.

The chain is built from TRBV20-1 and TRBJ2-4, with 8 nucleotides matching TRBD2. CDR1 DFQATT and CDR2 SNEGSKA come from the germline V gene (reference sequence). The J segment lost 3 bases and the V segment lost 4 bases, leaving 17 bases of the junction unmatched. The CDR3 consists of 18 residues. This CDR3 is CSAKEAGATPRSKNIQYF. The DNA for the CDR3 is TGCAGTGCTAAAGAAGCGGGGGCCACGCCTAGGAGCAAAAACATTCAGTACTTC.

This clonotype was recorded at least ten times. At one end, the junction sequence differs from germline, possibly due to a read error. V is TRBV27 and J is TRBJ2-3; D call uncertain. The length of the CDR3 is 13 residues. Germline V gene sequence: CDR1 MNHEY, CDR2 SMNVEV (reference sequence). CDR3 region: CASSLSRPDTQYF. The CDR3 DNA sequence: TGCGCCAGCAGCTTGTCGCGGCCAGATACGCAGTATTTT.

Only a few counts were recorded for this clonotype. The chain uses TRBV5-5 and TRBJ2-7; D is perhaps TRBD1 (6 bases). This CDR3 is 14 amino acids long. Germline-derived CDR1 and CDR2 are SGHKS and YYEKEE (reference sequence). The germline V and J ends were trimmed by 3 bases and 0 bases, with 10 bases remaining between them. The CDR3 sequence: CASSSGVPSYEQYF. The CDR3 region has the DNA TGTGCCAGCAGCTCAGGGGTCCCCTCCTACGAGCAGTACTTC.

This clonotype was observed many times. The chain joins TRBV20-1 to TRBJ2-4; no firm D call. The CDR3 is 17 amino acids. Trimming took off 0 bases at V and 1 base at J, with 16 bases between the two ends. From germline, CDR1 is DFQATT and CDR2 SNEGSKA (reference sequence). The CDR3 spells CSARDDPGEMAKNIQYF. CDR3 nucleotide sequence: TGCAGTGCTAGAGATGACCCGGGCGAGATGGCCAAAAACATTCAGTACTTC.

This clonotype was seen only a few times. The V gene is TRBV6-5, the J gene TRBJ2-1; 8 bases agree with TRBD2. The CDR3 runs to 15 residues. CDR1 and CDR2 (germline): MNHEY, SVGAGI. V was pared by 5 bases and J by 4 bases, with 7 bases of the junction left unmatched. CDR3 sequence (DNA): TGTGCCAGCAGTGCTAGCGGGTCCGTATACAATGAGCAGTTCTTC. Translation: CASSASGSVYNEQFF.

The rearrangement uses TRBV7-9 and TRBJ2-5; 11 bases line up with TRBD1. Losses at the gene ends were 8 bases for V and 2 bases for J; bases not matched to a gene: 10. The CDR3 contains 16 residues. The V gene's germline CDR1 is SEHNR and CDR2 FQNEAQ (reference sequence). The CDR3 sequence: CASLKKGQGVQETQYF. The CDR3 DNA sequence: TGTGCCAGCCTAAAAAAGGGACAGGGGGTACAAGAGACCCAGTACTTC.

This chain uses TRBV20-1 with TRBJ2-5; TRBD1 aligns across 8 bases. The CDR3 loop spans 14 amino acids. V lost 1 base to trimming and J lost 1 base; unmatched junction nucleotides: 2. The V gene's germline CDR1 is DFQATT and CDR2 SNEGSKA (reference sequence). The CDR3 region is CSARGDRGQETQYF. Here the CDR3 DNA reads TGCAGTGCTAGAGGCGACAGGGGCCAAGAGACCCAGTACTTC.

This chain uses TRBV28 with TRBJ2-5; unclear D gene. Deletions cut 5 bases from V and 0 bases from J, with 7 bases between. Germline V lookup: CDR1 MDHEN, CDR2 SYDVKM. CDR3 size: 13 residues. The CDR3 sequence: CASSPGDQETQYF. In nucleotides, the CDR3 is TGTGCCAGCAGTCCTGGGGACCAAGAGACCCAGTACTTC.

In this sample, this clonotype turned up a few times. V is TRBV29-1 and J is TRBJ2-3, with D perhaps matching TRBD1 (5 bases). This CDR3 spans 11 amino acids. Trimming stripped 7 bases from V and 5 bases from J, with 10 bases between. Germline V gene lookup returns CDR1 SQVTM and CDR2 ANQGSEA. CDR3 nucleotides: TGCAGCGGTCCTACAGGAGATACGCAGTATTTT. It is translated as CSGPTGDTQYF.

In its sample, this clonotype was seen once. The V gene is TRBV12-3 or TRBV12-4, the J gene TRBJ2-1, with D tentatively TRBD1 (5 bases). CDR3 length: 13 amino acids. V was cut by 5 bases and J by 13 bases, with 18 bases left in between. The CDR3 sequence: CASSPSGQETQFF. DNA for the CDR3: TGTGCCAGCAGTCCCTCAGGGCAAGAGACCCAGTTCTTC.

The chain combines TRBV27 with TRBJ2-1; D not certain. V was cut by 6 bases and J by 7 bases, with 19 bases left in between. CDR3 length: 15 amino acids. Germline V gives CDR1 MNHEY, CDR2 SMNVEV (reference sequence). CDR3 bases: TGTGCCAGCAGCCCTGACGGTAGGGCCCGGAATGAGCAGTTCTTC. This translates into CASSPDGRARNEQFF.

This clonotype appeared a few times. This sequence joins TRBV6-1 and TRBJ2-7, with TRBD1 matching over 9 bases. Germline V lookup: CDR1 MNHNS, CDR2 SASEGT. This CDR3 has 16 residues. The ends lost 5 bases at V and 7 bases at J; junction bases unmatched: 15. CDR3 DNA sequence: TGTGCCAGCAGTAAGGGGGGGACAGGGTCGCACAATGAGCAGTACTTC. As protein: CASSKGGTGSHNEQYF.

This chain joins TRBV10-3 and TRBJ2-7, with D possibly TRBD2 on 6 matching bases. Germline V gene data show CDR1 as ENHRY and CDR2 as SYGVKD. The CDR3 has 14 amino acids. V was clipped by 6 bases and J by 7 bases, with 19 bases between them. The DNA for the CDR3 is TGTGCCATCAGCGACTCGGGAGTCTACAATGAGCAGTACTTC. Translating gives CAISDSGVYNEQYF.

For this clonotype: At one boundary the junction diverges from the germline segment, which might be a read error. The chain uses TRBV11-2 and TRBJ2-1; D is perhaps TRBD2 (6 bases). Germline values: CDR1 SGHAT, CDR2 FQNNGV. CDR3 length: 15 residues. The CDR3 DNA reads as TGTGCCGGCAGCTTAAATCGGGACTCTTACAATGAGCAGTTCTTC. Its protein is CAGSLNRDSYNEQFF.

The chain combines TRBV7-3 with TRBJ2-3; 8 bases agree with TRBD2. The CDR3 runs to 13 residues. Germline V gene lookup returns CDR1 SGHTA and CDR2 FQGTGA. V was pared by 5 bases and J by 5 bases, with 3 bases of the junction left unmatched. The chain's CDR3 is CASSTTSGDTQYF. The CDR3, as DNA: TGTGCCAGCAGCACAACTAGCGGAGATACGCAGTATTTT.

V is TRBV5-1 and J is TRBJ2-3; D perhaps matches TRBD2 (5 bases). Trimming took 4 bases from V and 5 from J, leaving 14 bases between them. The germline gives CDR1 SGHRS, CDR2 YFSETQ. This CDR3 has 14 amino acids. CDR3 nucleotide sequence: TGCGCCAGCAGCATTTCCCCGGGGATAGATACGCAGTATTTT. This translates into CASSISPGIDTQYF. Drawing the rest from reference TRBV5-1 and TRBJ2-3, the complete variable domain is KAGVTQTPRYLIKTRGQQVTLSCSPISGHRSVSWYQQTPGQGLQFLFEYFSETQRNKGNFPGRFSGRQFSNSRSEMNVSTLELGDSALYLCASSISPGIDTQYFGPGTRLTVL.

The chain combines TRBV29-1 with TRBJ2-3; either TRBD1 or TRBD2 may fit D (5 bases each). V was clipped by 0 bases and J by 1 base, with 8 bases between them. CDR1 and CDR2 from the germline V gene are SQVTM and ANQGSEA. The length of the CDR3 is 14 residues. The DNA of the CDR3 is TGCAGCGTTGAAGATTGGGACCGCACAGATACGCAGTATTTT. It codes for CSVEDWDRTDTQYF.

In this sample, this clonotype turned up a few times. The CDR3 DNA reads as TGCAGTGCTATAGCCCCGGGCTACCACGAGCAGTACTTC. The encoded protein is CSAIAPGYHEQYF. The rearrangement joins TRBV20-1 to TRBJ2-4, with D uncertain. The J call is uncertain, as TRBJ2-7 better fits the DNA end. There are 13 residues in the CDR3. CDR1 and CDR2 from the germline V gene are DFQATT and SNEGSKA (reference sequence).

Remarks on this clonotype: A clone one base away is much larger, so this may be a read error. The chain joins TRBV6-6 to TRBJ1-2; 7 nucleotides match TRBD1. Germline V lookup: CDR1 MNHNY, CDR2 SVGAGI (reference sequence). The CDR3 has 13 residues. The V and J ends lost 5 bases and 3 bases, in that order; junction bases with no gene match: 3. CDR3 coding DNA: TGTGCCAGCAGTCGGGACAGCTACTATGGCTACACCTTC. This sequence encodes CASSRDSYYGYTF.

V and J are TRBV16 and TRBJ2-3, with D unclear. This CDR3 is 12 amino acids long. Germline loops: CDR1 KGHSY, CDR2 FQNENV. Trimming pared 4 bases from V and 11 bases from J, leaving 13 bases between. The CDR3, as DNA: TGTGCCAGCAGCCCGGCGAAACCCAGGCAGTATTTT. Encoded protein: CASSPAKPRQYF.

Turning to this clonotype: One junction end does not reproduce the germline sequence, and a read error may be involved. The genes are TRBV10-1 and TRBJ2-7, with TRBD1 matching over 8 bases. The CDR3 is 16 residues long. Germline loops: CDR1 WNHNN, CDR2 SYGVQD (reference sequence). Written as DNA, the CDR3 is TGCGCCAGCAGTGGATCTGCGGGACAGGATTCCTATGAGCAGTACTTC. Protein: CASSGSAGQDSYEQYF.

V gene TRBV7-9 combines with J gene TRBJ2-7, with 8 nucleotides matching TRBD2. The DNA end is a closer match to TRBJ2-5, so the J assignment may be wrong. CDR3 length: 14 residues. Germline CDR1 reads SEHNR; CDR2 reads FQNEAQ (reference sequence). The CDR3 bases are TGTGCCAGCAGCTCGGGAGGGGGTTCGGGGACCCAGTACTTC. Translation: CASSSGGGSGTQYF.

A few counts support this clonotype. The V and J genes are TRBV20-1 and TRBJ1-4; 9 nucleotides agree with TRBD1. The CDR3 contains 14 residues. The germline V gene encodes CDR1 DFQATT and CDR2 SNEGSKA (reference sequence). J gave up 7 bases and V 5 bases, and 8 bases lay outside the gene matches. The CDR3 sequence is CSAFTTGGREKLFF. The CDR3 region has the DNA TGCAGTGCTTTCACGACAGGGGGTCGTGAAAAACTGTTTTTT.